This T cell receptor (beta chain) emerged from a study of cytomegalovirus exposure and HLA in healthy donors. Per germline, CDR1 MDHEN and CDR2 SYDVKM. V lost 2 bases, J lost 6 bases, and 8 bases stayed unmatched. The CDR3 length is 15 residues. Primers: 60 Vbeta forward and 13 Jbeta reverse. Repertoires were generated with immunoSEQ multiplex PCR, while TCRdb's copy carries only in-frame clones and drops some. Of 150,000 to 200,000 clones in the sample, almost 80% were seen once. V gene TRBV28 combines with J gene TRBJ1-2; TRBD1 aligns across 8 bases. The sample consisted of PBMCs. The sequence derives from a woman in her fifties or sixties in good health and CMV-seropositive. CDR3 sequence (DNA): TGTGCCAGCAGTTTACGGGGACAGGCCATTAATGGCTACACCTTC. Translating gives CASSLRGQAINGYTF.